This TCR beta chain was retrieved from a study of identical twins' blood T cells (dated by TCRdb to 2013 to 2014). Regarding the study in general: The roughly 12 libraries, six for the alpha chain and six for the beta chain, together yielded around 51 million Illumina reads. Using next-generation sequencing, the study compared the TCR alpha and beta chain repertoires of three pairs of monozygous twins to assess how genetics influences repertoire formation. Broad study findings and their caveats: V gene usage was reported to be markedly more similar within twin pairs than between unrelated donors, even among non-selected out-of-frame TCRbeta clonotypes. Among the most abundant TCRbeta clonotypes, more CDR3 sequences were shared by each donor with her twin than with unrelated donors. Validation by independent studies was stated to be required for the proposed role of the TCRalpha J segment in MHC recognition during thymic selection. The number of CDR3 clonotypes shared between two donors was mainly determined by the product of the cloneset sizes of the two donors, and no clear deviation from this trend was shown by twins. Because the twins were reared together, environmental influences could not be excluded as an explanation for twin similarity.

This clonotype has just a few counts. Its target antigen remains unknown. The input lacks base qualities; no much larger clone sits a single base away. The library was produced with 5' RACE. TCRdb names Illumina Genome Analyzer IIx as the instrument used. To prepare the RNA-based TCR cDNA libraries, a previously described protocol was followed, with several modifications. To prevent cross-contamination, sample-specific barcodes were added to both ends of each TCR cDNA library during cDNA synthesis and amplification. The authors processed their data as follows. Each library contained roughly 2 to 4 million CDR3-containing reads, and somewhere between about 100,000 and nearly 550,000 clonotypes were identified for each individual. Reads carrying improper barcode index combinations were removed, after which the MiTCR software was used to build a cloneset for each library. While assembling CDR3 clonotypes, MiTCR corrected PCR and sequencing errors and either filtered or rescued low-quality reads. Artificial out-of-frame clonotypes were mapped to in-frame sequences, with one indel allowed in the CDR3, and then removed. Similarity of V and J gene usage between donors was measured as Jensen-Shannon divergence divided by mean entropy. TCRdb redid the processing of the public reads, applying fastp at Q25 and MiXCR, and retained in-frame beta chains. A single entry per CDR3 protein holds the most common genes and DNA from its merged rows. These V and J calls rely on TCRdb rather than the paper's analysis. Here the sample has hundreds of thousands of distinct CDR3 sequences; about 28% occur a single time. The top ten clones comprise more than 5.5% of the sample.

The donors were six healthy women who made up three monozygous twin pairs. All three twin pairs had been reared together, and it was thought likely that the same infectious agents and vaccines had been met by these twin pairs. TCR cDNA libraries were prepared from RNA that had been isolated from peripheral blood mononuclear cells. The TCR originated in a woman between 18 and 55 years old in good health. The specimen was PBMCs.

The sequenced DNA: TGTGCCAGCAGACTGGAAAAGATATATGGCTACACCTTC. Translated, it reads CASRLEKIYGYTF. Here the chain combines TRBV2 and TRBJ1-2, with the D gene too uncertain to name. Trimming takes 6 bases from V and 5 bases from J, and the germline ends sit 13 bases apart. Taken from cysteine to phenylalanine, the CDR3 has 13 residues. The DNA shown is the 39-base CDR3, in frame from base 1. Looking up the germline V gene yields CDR1 SNHLY and CDR2 FYNNEI.